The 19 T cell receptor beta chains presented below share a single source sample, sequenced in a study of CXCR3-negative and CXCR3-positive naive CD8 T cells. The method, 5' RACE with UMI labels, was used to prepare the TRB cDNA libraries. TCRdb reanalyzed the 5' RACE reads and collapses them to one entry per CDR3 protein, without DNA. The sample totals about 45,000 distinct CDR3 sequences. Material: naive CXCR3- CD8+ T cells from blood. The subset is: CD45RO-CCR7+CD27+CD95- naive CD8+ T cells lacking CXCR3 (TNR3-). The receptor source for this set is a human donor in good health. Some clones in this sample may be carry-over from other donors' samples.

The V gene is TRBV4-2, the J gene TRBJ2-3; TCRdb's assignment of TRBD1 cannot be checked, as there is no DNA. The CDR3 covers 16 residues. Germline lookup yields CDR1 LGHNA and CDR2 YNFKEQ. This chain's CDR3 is CASSQALRGSTDTQYF.

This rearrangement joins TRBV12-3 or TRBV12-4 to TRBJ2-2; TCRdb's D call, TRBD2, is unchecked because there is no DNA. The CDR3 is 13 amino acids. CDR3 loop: CATTSGVDGELFF.

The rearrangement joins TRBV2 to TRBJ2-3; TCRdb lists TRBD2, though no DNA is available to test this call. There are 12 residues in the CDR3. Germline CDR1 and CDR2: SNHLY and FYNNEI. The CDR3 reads CASPSNRDTQYF.

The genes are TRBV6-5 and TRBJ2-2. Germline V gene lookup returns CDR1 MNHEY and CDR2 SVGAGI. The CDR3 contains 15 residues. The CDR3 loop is CASSYGDANTGELFF.

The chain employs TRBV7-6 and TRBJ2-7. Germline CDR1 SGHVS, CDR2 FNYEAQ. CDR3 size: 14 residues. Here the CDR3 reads CASSPYRSSYEQYF. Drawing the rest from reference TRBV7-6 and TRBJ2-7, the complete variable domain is GAGVSQSPRYKVTKRGQDVALRCDPISGHVSLYWYRQALGQGPEFLTYFNYEAQQDKSGLPNDRFSAERPEGSISTLTIQRTEQRDSAMYRCASSPYRSSYEQYFGPGTRLTVT.

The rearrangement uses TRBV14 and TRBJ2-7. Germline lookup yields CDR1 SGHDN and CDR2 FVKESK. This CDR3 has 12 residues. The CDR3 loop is CASSPSSYEQYF.

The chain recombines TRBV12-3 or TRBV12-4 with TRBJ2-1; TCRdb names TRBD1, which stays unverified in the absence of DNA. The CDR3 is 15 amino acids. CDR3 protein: CASSLVGTEYNEQFF.

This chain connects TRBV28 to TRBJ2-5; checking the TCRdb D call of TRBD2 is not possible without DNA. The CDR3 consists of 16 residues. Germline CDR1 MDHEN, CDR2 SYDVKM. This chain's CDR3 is CASSLGGLGEQETQYF.

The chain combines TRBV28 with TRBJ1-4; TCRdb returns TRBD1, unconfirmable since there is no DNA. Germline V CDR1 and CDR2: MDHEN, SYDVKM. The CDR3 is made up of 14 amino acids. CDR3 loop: CASRRIQGNEKLFF.

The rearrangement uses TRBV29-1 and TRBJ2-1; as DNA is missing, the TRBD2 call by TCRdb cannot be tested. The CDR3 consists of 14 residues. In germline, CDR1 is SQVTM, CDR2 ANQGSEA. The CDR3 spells CSVRTSATPNEQFF.

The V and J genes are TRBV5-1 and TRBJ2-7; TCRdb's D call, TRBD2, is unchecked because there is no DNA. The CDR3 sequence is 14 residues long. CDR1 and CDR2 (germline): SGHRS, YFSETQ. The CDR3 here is CASSLTSGAYEQYF.

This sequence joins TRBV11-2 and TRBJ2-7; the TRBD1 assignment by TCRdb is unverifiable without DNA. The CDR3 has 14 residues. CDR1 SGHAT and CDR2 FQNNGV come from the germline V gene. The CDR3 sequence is CASSLDTGSDEQYF. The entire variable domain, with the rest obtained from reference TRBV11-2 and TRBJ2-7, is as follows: EAGVAQSPRYKIIEKRQSVAFWCNPISGHATLYWYQQILGQGPKLLIQFQNNGVVDDSQLPKDRFSAERLKGVDSTLKIQPAKLEDSAVYLCASSLDTGSDEQYFGPGTRLTVT.

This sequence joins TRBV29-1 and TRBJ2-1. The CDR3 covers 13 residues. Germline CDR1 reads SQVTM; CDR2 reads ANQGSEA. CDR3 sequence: CSVDQLSYNEQFF.

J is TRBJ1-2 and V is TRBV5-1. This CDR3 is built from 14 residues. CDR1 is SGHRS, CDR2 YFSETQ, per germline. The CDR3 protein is CASSLDAFNYGYTF.

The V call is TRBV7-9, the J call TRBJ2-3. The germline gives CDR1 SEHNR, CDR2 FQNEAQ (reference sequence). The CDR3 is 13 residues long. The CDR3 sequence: CASSFVRTDTQYF.

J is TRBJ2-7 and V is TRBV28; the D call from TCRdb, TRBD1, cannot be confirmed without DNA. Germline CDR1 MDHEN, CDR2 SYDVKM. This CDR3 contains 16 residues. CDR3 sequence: CASSTLPYSEEDEQYF.

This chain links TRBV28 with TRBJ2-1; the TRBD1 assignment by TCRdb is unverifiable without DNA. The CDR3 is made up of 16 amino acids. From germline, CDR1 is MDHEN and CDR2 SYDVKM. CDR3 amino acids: CASRYKAGQGANEQFF.

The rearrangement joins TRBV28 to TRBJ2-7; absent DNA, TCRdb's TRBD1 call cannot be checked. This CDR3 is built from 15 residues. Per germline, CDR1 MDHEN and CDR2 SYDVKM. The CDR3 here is CASSFRGTMAREQYF.

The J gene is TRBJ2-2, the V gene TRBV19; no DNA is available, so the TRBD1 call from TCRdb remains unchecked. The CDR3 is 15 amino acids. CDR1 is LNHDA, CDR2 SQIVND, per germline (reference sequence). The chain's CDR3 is CASSNRQGHTGELFF. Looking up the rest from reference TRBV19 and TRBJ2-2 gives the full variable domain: DGGITQSPKYLFRKEGQNVTLSCEQNLNHDAMYWYRQDPGQGLRLIYYSQIVNDFQKGDIAEGYSVSREKKESFPLTVTSAQKNPTAFYLCASSNRQGHTGELFFGEGSRLTVL.